This T cell receptor beta chain was obtained from a study of graft-versus-host responses after intestinal transplantation. The overall study: Multivisceral, liver-intestinal, or isolated intestinal grafts went to recipients. The whole recipient group had anti-thymocyte globulin induction followed by tacrolimus and steroids for two to three years.

Profiled with immunoSEQ multiplex PCR; TCRdb holds only in-frame clones, not every one. Seen here are around 30,000 clones, roughly 80% observed once, and the top ten hold 0.95% to 1.2%. Germline-derived CDR1 and CDR2 are SGHRS and YFSETQ. The CDR3 runs 12 residues. The V end was cut by 0 bases, the J end by 8 bases, with 6 bases between. The sequencing here drew on PBMCs, taken approximately four weeks after intestinal transplant. This TCR was sampled from a human patient who received an intestinal transplant, so some T cells may come from the graft donor. This chain uses TRBV5-1 with TRBJ2-1; D remains ambiguous. The CDR3 reads CASSLAGHEQFF. CDR3 coding DNA: TGCGCCAGCAGCTTGGCCGGTCATGAGCAGTTCTTC.